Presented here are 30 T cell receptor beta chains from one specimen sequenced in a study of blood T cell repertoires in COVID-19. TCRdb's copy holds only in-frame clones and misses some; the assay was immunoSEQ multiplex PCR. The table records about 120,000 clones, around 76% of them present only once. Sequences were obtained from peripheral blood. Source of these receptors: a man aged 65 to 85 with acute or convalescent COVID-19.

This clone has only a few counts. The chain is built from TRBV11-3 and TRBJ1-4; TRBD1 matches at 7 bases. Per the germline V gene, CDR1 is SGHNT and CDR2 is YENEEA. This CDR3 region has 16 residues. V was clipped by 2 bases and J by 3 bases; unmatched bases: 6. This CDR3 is CASSLLGGGSNEKLFF. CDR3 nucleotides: TGTGCCAGCAGCTTATTAGGGGGCGGCTCTAATGAAAAACTGTTTTTT.

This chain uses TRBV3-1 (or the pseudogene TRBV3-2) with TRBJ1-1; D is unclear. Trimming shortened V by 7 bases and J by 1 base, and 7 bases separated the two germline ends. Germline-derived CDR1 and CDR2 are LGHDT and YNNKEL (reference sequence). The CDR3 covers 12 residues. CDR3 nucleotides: TGTGCCAGCAAATTGAGGAACACTGAAGCTTTCTTT. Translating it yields CASKLRNTEAFF.

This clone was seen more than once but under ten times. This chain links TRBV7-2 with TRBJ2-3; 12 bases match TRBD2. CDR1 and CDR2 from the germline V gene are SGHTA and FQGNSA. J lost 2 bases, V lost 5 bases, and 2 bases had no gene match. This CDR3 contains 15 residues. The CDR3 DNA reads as TGTGCCAGCAGCAGGACTAGCGGGGTCACAGATACGCAGTATTTT. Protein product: CASSRTSGVTDTQYF.

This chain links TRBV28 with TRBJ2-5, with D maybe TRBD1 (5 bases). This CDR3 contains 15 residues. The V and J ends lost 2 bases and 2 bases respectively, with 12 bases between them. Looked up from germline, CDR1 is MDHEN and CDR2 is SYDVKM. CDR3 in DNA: TGTGCCAGCAGTTTAGACAGAGGAAGGCAAGAGACCCAGTACTTC. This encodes CASSLDRGRQETQYF.

The CDR3 sequence: CASSQDPLSSYNSPLHF. As DNA, the CDR3 is TGCGCCAGCAGCCAAGACCCCCTGAGCTCCTATAATTCACCCCTCCACTTT. The chain recombines TRBV4-3 with TRBJ1-6; D unresolved. This CDR3 spans 17 amino acids. Germline V gene lookup returns CDR1 LGHNA and CDR2 YSLEER. V lost 0 bases, J lost 0 bases, and 9 bases lay in between.

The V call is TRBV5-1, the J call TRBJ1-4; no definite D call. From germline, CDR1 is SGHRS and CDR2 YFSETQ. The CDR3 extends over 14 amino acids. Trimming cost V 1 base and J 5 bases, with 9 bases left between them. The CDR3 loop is CASSLNAANEKLFF. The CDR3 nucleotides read TGCGCCAGCAGCTTGAATGCCGCGAATGAAAAACTGTTTTTT. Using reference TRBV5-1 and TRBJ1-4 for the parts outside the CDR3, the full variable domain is KAGVTQTPRYLIKTRGQQVTLSCSPISGHRSVSWYQQTPGQGLQFLFEYFSETQRNKGNFPGRFSGRQFSNSRSEMNVSTLELGDSALYLCASSLNAANEKLFFGSGTQLSVL.

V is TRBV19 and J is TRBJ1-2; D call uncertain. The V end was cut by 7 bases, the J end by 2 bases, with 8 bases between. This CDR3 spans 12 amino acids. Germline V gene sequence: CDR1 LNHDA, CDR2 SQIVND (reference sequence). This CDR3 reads CASTGFNYGYTF. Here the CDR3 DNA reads TGTGCCAGTACCGGGTTCAACTATGGCTACACCTTC.

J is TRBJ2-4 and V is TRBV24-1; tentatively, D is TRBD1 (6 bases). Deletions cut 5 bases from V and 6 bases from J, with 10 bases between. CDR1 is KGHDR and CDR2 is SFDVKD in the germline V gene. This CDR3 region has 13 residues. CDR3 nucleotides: TGTGCCACCAGTGTTCAGGGGACAAACATTCAGTACTTC. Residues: CATSVQGTNIQYF.

This CDR3 is CASSPSGQGRPYGYTF. The CDR3 nucleotides read TGTGCCAGCTCACCTTCGGGACAGGGGCGCCCCTATGGCTACACCTTC. J is TRBJ1-2 and V is TRBV18; 10 bases match TRBD1. Germline V gene lookup returns CDR1 KGHSH and CDR2 LQKENI. The CDR3 consists of 16 residues. V dropped 3 bases and J dropped 4; count of bases not matched to a gene: 8.

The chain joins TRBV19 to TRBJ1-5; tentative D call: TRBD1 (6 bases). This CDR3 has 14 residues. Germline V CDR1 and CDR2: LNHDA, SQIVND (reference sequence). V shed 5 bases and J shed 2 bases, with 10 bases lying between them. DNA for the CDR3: TGTGCCAGTAGTGTACAGGGCCGCAATCAGCCCCAGCATTTT. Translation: CASSVQGRNQPQHF.

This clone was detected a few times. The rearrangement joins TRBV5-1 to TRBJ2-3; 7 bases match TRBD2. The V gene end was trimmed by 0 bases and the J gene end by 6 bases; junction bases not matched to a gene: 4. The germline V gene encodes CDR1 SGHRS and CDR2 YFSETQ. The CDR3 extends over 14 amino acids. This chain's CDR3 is CASSLGLAGDTQYF. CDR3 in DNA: TGCGCCAGCAGCTTGGGACTAGCAGGCGATACGCAGTATTTT.

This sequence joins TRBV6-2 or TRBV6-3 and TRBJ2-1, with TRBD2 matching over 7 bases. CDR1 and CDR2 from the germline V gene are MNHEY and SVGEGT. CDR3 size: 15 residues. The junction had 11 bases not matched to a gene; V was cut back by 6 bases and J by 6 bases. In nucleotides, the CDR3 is TGTGCCAGCAGCCGCGGGGGACGCTTAGGCAATGAGCAGTTCTTC. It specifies CASSRGGRLGNEQFF.

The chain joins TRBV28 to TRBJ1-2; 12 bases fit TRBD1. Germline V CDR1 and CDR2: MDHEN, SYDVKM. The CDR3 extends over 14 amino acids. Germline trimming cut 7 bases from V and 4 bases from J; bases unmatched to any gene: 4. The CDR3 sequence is CASTGTGGGYGYTF. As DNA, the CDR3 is TGTGCCAGCACCGGGACAGGGGGCGGCTATGGCTACACCTTC.

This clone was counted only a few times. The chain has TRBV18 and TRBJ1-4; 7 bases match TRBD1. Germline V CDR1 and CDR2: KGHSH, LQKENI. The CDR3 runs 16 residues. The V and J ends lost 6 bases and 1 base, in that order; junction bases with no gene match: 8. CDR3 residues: CASSLTGARTNEKLFF. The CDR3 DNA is TGTGCCAGCTCGCTTACAGGGGCACGAACTAATGAAAAACTGTTTTTT.

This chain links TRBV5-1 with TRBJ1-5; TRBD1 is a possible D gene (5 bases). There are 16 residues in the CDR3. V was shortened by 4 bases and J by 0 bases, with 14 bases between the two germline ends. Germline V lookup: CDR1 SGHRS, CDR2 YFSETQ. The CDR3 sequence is CASSPGGGSSNQPQHF. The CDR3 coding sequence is TGCGCCAGCAGCCCCGGGGGGGGTAGTAGCAATCAGCCCCAGCATTTT. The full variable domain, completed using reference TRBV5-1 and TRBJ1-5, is KAGVTQTPRYLIKTRGQQVTLSCSPISGHRSVSWYQQTPGQGLQFLFEYFSETQRNKGNFPGRFSGRQFSNSRSEMNVSTLELGDSALYLCASSPGGGSSNQPQHFGDGTRLSIL.

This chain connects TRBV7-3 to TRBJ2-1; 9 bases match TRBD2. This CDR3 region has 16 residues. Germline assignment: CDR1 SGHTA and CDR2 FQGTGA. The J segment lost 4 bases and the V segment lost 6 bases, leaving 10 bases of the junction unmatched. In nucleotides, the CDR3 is TGTGCCAGCAGTCCCGGCCTAGCGGGGTTATACAATGAGCAGTTCTTC. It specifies CASSPGLAGLYNEQFF.

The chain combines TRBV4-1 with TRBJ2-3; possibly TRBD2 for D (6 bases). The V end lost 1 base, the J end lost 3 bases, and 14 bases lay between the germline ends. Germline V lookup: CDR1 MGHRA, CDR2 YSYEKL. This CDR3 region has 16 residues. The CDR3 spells CASSQVPGEPTDTQYF. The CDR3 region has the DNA TGCGCCAGCAGCCAAGTCCCGGGGGAACCTACAGATACGCAGTATTTT.

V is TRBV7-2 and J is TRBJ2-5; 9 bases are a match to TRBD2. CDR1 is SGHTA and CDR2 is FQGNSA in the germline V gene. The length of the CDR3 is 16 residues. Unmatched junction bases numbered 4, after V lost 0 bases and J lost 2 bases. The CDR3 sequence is CASSLAKLAGQETQYF. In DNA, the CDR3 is TGTGCCAGCAGCTTAGCGAAGCTAGCGGGGCAAGAGACCCAGTACTTC.

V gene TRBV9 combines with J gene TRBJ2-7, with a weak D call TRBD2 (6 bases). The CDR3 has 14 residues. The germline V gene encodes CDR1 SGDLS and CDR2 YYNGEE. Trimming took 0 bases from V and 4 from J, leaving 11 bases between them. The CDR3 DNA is TGTGCCAGCAGCGTAGACGGACTAAGGTACGAGCAGTACTTC. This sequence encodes CASSVDGLRYEQYF.

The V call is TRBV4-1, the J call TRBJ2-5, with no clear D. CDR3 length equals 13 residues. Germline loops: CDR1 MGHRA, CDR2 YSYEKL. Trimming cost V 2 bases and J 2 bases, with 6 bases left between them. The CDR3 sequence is CASSQWRQETQYF. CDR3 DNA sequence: TGCGCCAGCAGCCAATGGAGACAAGAGACCCAGTACTTC.

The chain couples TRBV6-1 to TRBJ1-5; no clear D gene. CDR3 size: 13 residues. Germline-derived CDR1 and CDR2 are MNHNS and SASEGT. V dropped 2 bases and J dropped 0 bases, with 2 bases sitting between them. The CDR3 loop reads CASSEHSNQPQHF. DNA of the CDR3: TGTGCCAGCAGTGAACATAGCAATCAGCCCCAGCATTTT.

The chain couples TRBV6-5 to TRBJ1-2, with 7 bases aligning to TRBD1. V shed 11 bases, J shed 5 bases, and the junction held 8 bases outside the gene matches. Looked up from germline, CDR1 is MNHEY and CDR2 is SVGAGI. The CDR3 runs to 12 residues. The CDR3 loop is CAARDSFYGYTF. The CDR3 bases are TGTGCCGCACGGGACAGCTTTTATGGCTACACCTTC.

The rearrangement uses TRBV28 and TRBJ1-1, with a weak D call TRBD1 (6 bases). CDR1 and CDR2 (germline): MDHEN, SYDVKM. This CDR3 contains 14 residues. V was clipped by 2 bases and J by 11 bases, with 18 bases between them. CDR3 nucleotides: TGTGCCAGCAGTTTACTAGGGACGGAGGGGGGGGCTTTCTTT. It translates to CASSLLGTEGGAFF. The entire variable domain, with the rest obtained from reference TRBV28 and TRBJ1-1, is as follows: DVKVTQSSRYLVKRTGEKVFLECVQDMDHENMFWYRQDPGLGLRLIYFSYDVKMKEKGDIPEGYSVSREKKERFSLILESASTNQTSMYLCASSLLGTEGGAFFGQGTRLTVV.

CDR3 region: CASSPYRDSGTGELFF. The CDR3, as DNA: TGTGCCAGCAGCCCCTACAGGGACAGCGGGACCGGGGAGCTGTTTTTT. The chain has TRBV4-2 and TRBJ2-2; weak D call: TRBD1 (7 bases). This CDR3 has 16 residues. The germline V gene has CDR1 LGHNA and CDR2 YNFKEQ. The V end was cut by 4 bases, the J end by 5 bases, with 17 bases between.

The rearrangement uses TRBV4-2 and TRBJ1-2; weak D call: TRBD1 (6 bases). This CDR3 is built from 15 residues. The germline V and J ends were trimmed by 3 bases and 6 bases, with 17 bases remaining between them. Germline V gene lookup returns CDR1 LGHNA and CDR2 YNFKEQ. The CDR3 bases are TGTGCCAGCAGCCAGGAGAGAGGGGGGGCTCATGGCTACACCTTC. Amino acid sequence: CASSQERGGAHGYTF.

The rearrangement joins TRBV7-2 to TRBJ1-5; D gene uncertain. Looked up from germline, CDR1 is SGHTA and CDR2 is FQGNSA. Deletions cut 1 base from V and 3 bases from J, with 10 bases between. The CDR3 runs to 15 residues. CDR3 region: CASSLVGSSNQPQHF. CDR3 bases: TGTGCCAGCAGCTTAGTGGGGAGCTCCAATCAGCCCCAGCATTTT. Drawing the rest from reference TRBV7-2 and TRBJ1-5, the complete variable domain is GAGVSQSPSNKVTEKGKDVELRCDPISGHTALYWYRQSLGQGLEFLIYFQGNSAPDKSGLPSDRFSAERTGGSVSTLTIQRTQQEDSAVYLCASSLVGSSNQPQHFGDGTRLSIL.

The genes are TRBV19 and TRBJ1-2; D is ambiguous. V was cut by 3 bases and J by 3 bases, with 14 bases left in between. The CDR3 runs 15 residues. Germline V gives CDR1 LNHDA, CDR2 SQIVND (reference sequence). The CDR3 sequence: CASSISPGFDYGYTF. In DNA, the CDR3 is TGTGCCAGTAGTATCTCCCCGGGGTTCGACTATGGCTACACCTTC.

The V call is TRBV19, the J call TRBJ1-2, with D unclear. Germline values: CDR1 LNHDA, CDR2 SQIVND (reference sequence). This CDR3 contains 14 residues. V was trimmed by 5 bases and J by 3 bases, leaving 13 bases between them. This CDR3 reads CASSQNTDYYGYTF. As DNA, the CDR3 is TGTGCCAGTAGTCAGAACACGGACTACTATGGCTACACCTTC.

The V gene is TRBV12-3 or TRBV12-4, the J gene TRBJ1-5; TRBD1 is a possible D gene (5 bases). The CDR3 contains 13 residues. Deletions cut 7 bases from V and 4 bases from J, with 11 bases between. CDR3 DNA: TGTGCCAGCACGTTACGGGGGAATCAGCCCCAGCATTTT. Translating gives CASTLRGNQPQHF.

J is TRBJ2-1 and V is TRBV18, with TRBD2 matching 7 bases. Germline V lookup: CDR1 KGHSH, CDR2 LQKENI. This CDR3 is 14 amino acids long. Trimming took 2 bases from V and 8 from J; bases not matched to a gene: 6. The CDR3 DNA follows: TGTGCCAGCTCACCAGGGGGAGGGGTTGATGAGCAGTTCTTC. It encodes CASSPGGGVDEQFF.